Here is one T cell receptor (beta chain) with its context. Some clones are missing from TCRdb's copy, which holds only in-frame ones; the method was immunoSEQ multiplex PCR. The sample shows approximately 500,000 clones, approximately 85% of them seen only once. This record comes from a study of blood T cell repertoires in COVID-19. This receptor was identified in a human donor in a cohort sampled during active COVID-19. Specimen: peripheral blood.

Written as DNA, the CDR3 is TGTGCTAGTGGTTTGGCTTTGTCGGGGGCCGGGGAGCTGTTTTTT. Translated, it gives CASGLALSGAGELFF. The chain joins TRBV12-5 to TRBJ2-2, with D perhaps TRBD2 (6 bases). Between the trimmed V and J ends, which lost 1 base and 6 bases, there was a span of 12 bases. The germline gives CDR1 LGHNT, CDR2 FRNRAP. The CDR3 runs to 15 residues.